A single sample gave rise to the 2 T cell receptor beta chains below, sequenced in a study. TCRdb passed the RT-PCR reads through MiXCR, listing each CDR3 protein once. The data contain hundreds of thousands of distinct CDR3 sequences, more than 13% of them singletons. The sample consisted of memory CD4+ T cells from blood. The receptor source for this set is a female donor in good health, serving as a healthy control.

This clonotype was observed many times. The J gene is TRBJ2-1, the V gene TRBV7-2; a weak D match, TRBD1 (5 bases). V was pared by 6 bases and J by 6 bases, with 18 bases between. The CDR3 contains 15 residues. Germline V CDR1 and CDR2: SGHTA, FQGNSA. CDR3 loop: CASSSFSGIFNEQFF. In nucleotides, the CDR3 is TGTGCCAGCAGTTCCTTTTCAGGGATATTCAATGAGCAGTTCTTC.

The J gene is TRBJ2-1, the V gene TRBV7-2; D might be TRBD1 (6 bases). V lost 6 bases to trimming and J lost 9 bases, with 15 bases between them. There are 13 residues in the CDR3. CDR1 is SGHTA, CDR2 FQGNSA, per germline. CDR3 residues: CASSWGQKSEQFF. The CDR3 DNA follows: TGTGCCAGCAGTTGGGGACAAAAGAGTGAGCAGTTCTTC.